Below, 19 T cell receptor beta chains from the same sample are listed, as sequenced in a study of OX40 agonist ivuxolimab in advanced cancers. Library preparation employed the immunoSEQ multiplex PCR assay. Imported from immuneACCESS, the table was reduced by TCRdb to in-frame sequences with V and J called. These copies leave out some clones; in studies compared against another copy, an unresolved V gene accounts for under half, and the cause of the remainder is not known. The sample records fewer than 75,000 clones, about nine tenths of which are singletons. Of the sample, roughly 3% is held by the ten largest clones. This specimen consisted of CD4+ or CD8+ T cells sorted from blood, obtained in a trial of the OX40 agonist ivuxolimab. The receptors stem from an adult with an advanced solid tumor such as melanoma, head and neck, liver or kidney cancer.

Worth noting for this clone: This CDR3 is also generated by other DNA sequences in the sample. The chain joins TRBV29-1 to TRBJ2-5; tentative D call: TRBD1 (7 bases). Per the germline V gene, CDR1 is SQVTM and CDR2 is ANQGSEA. The CDR3 covers 14 residues. Deletions cut 6 bases from V and 3 bases from J, with 17 bases between. The CDR3 nucleotides read TGCAGCGTCTCAGGAGGGGGCGGAGAAGAGACCCAGTACTTC. Its protein is CSVSGGGGEETQYF.

J is TRBJ2-7 and V is TRBV6-5; 7 bases map to TRBD2. With 7 bases clipped from V and 0 bases from J, the junction kept 9 bases outside the gene matches. This CDR3 is built from 15 residues. CDR1 MNHEY and CDR2 SVGAGI come from the germline V gene. For the CDR3, the DNA is TGTGCCAGCATTTCCTCCTCTAGCGGCTCCTACGAGCAGTACTTC. This gives the protein CASISSSSGSYEQYF.

The V gene is TRBV4-1, the J gene TRBJ2-7; 9 bases align to TRBD1. CDR3 length equals 17 residues. CDR1 and CDR2 from the germline V gene are MGHRA and YSYEKL. Unmatched junction bases numbered 15, after V lost 4 bases and J lost 5 bases. DNA of the CDR3: TGCGCCAGCAGCCCAGGGGAATCTGGGACAGGGACAAACGAGCAGTACTTC. As protein: CASSPGESGTGTNEQYF.

This clone was picked up one time. V is TRBV27 and J is TRBJ2-2; no reliable D call. CDR3 length: 15 amino acids. Germline V lookup: CDR1 MNHEY, CDR2 SMNVEV (reference sequence). With 3 bases removed from V and 1 base from J, the gap between germline ends came to 9 bases. CDR3 residues: CASSFGTMNTGELFF. CDR3 sequence (DNA): TGTGCCAGCAGTTTCGGCACAATGAACACCGGGGAGCTGTTTTTT.

There are a few counts of this clone. The gene calls are TRBV5-4 and TRBJ2-3; TRBD1 is a possible D gene (5 bases). This CDR3 region has 16 residues. Trimming stripped 2 bases from V and 2 bases from J, with 15 bases between. CDR1 is SGHNT, CDR2 YYREEE, per germline (reference sequence). CDR3 sequence reads: CASSFGAGQFTDTQYF. In DNA form, the CDR3 reads TGTGCCAGCAGCTTTGGGGCCGGGCAGTTCACAGATACGCAGTATTTT.

The chain couples TRBV18 to TRBJ2-5; TRBD2 matches 9 bases. In germline, CDR1 is KGHSH, CDR2 LQKENI. CDR3 length: 16 amino acids. The V segment lost 2 bases and the J segment 4 bases; nucleotides outside the gene matches: 8. In DNA, the CDR3 is TGTGCCAGCTCACCAGGGGAGCTAGCGGGGCGAGAGACCCAGTACTTC. Translation gives CASSPGELAGRETQYF.

This sequence joins TRBV5-6 and TRBJ2-7; D is uncertain. CDR1 and CDR2 (germline): SGHDT, YYEEEE. This CDR3 is 11 amino acids long. Trimming stripped 5 bases from V and 2 bases from J, with 5 bases between. The CDR3 DNA follows: TGTGCCAGCAGTGCAGCCTACGAGCAGTACTTC. Amino acids: CASSAAYEQYF.

The chain uses TRBV9 and TRBJ2-7; no firm D call. V lost 0 bases and J lost 3, with 13 bases in between. Per the germline V gene, CDR1 is SGDLS and CDR2 is YYNGEE. This CDR3 region has 15 residues. Here the CDR3 reads CASSVGRSVGYEQYF. DNA for the CDR3: TGTGCCAGCAGCGTAGGACGATCTGTGGGCTACGAGCAGTACTTC.

The chain joins TRBV11-2 to TRBJ1-5, with TRBD1 as a possible D gene (6 bases). The V end was cut by 1 base, the J end by 2 bases, with 12 bases between. The CDR3 runs to 16 residues. The V gene's germline CDR1 is SGHAT and CDR2 FQNNGV. In DNA form, the CDR3 reads TGTGCCAGCAGCTTAGTGGGGGGGCTCGGCAATCAGCCCCAGCATTTT. Translated, it gives CASSLVGGLGNQPQHF.

In DNA form, the CDR3 reads TGCGCCAGCAGCCAAGAGCTGCAGGGTGTTCAGCCCCAGCATTTT. Translated: CASSQELQGVQPQHF. The rearrangement joins TRBV4-1 to TRBJ1-5; D possibly corresponds to TRBD1 (5 bases). Germline V gene sequence: CDR1 MGHRA, CDR2 YSYEKL. This CDR3 is built from 15 residues. Trimming cost V 0 bases and J 6 bases, with 12 bases left between them.

The chain carries TRBV10-3 and TRBJ1-2, with D perhaps TRBD1 (5 bases). V shed 3 bases and J shed 2 bases, with 10 bases lying between them. The CDR3 covers 14 residues. Germline V gene sequence: CDR1 ENHRY, CDR2 SYGVKD. In DNA form, the CDR3 reads TGTGCCATCAGTGATCAGGGATCAAACTATGGCTACACCTTC. Translation gives CAISDQGSNYGYTF.

The V and J genes are TRBV5-5 and TRBJ2-6; D uncertain. The ends were cut back, 3 bases at V and 0 bases at J, with 7 bases in the middle. The CDR3 is 15 residues long. Germline V lookup: CDR1 SGHKS, CDR2 YYEKEE (reference sequence). This CDR3 reads CASSWKSSGANVLTF. The DNA for the CDR3 is TGTGCCAGCAGCTGGAAGTCCTCTGGGGCCAACGTCCTGACTTTC.

The chain recombines TRBV5-4 with TRBJ2-3, with a possible D match to TRBD1 (6 bases). The CDR3 has 16 residues. Deletions cut 2 bases from V and 3 bases from J, with 16 bases between. Germline CDR1 reads SGHNT; CDR2 reads YYREEE (reference sequence). The CDR3 spells CASSFLQGAWTDTQYF. CDR3 DNA: TGTGCCAGCAGCTTTCTACAGGGTGCATGGACAGATACGCAGTATTTT.

The V call is TRBV9, the J call TRBJ2-7, with TRBD2 matching 7 bases. Germline V gives CDR1 SGDLS, CDR2 YYNGEE. The CDR3 is 15 amino acids. With V trimmed by 4 bases and J by 6 bases, 13 bases remained unmatched. The DNA of the CDR3 is TGTGCCAGCAGCCCAGAGGCGGGAGTCATAGGCGAGCAGTACTTC. Translated, it gives CASSPEAGVIGEQYF.

CDR3 bases: TGTGCCAGCATAGGACCTGGGGCCAACGTCCTGACTTTC. Amino acid sequence: CASIGPGANVLTF. V is TRBV6-6 and J is TRBJ2-6, with D hard to call. V was clipped by 7 bases and J by 2 bases, with 6 bases between them. Germline assignment: CDR1 MNHNY and CDR2 SVGAGI (reference sequence). The CDR3 spans 13 residues.

This chain joins TRBV25-1 and TRBJ2-1; no reliable D call. V dropped 3 bases and J dropped 0 bases, with 6 bases sitting between them. There are 14 residues in the CDR3. In germline, CDR1 is MGHDK, CDR2 SYGVNS. The CDR3 here is CASSELNSYNEQFF. CDR3 bases: TGTGCCAGCAGTGAGCTGAACTCCTACAATGAGCAGTTCTTC.

The CDR3 coding sequence is TGTGCCAGCGGCACCCCCTACGAGCAGTACTTC. This translates into CASGTPYEQYF. The chain employs TRBV28 and TRBJ2-7; D unclear. Deletions cut 8 bases from V and 2 bases from J, with 7 bases between. The CDR3 length is 11 residues. Germline loops: CDR1 MDHEN, CDR2 SYDVKM. The full variable domain, with the rest looked up from reference TRBV28 and TRBJ2-7, is DVKVTQSSRYLVKRTGEKVFLECVQDMDHENMFWYRQDPGLGLRLIYFSYDVKMKEKGDIPEGYSVSREKKERFSLILESASTNQTSMYLCASGTPYEQYFGPGTRLTVT.

The CDR3 region is CASSQDRYTIYF. The DNA of the CDR3 is TGTGCCAGCAGCCAAGATCGGTACACCATATATTTT. The chain couples TRBV14 to TRBJ1-3; D is unresolved. Germline CDR1 reads SGHDN; CDR2 reads FVKESK. The length of the CDR3 is 12 residues. Trimming took off 0 bases at V and 8 bases at J, with 5 bases between the two ends.

J is TRBJ1-2 and V is TRBV6-5; D might be TRBD1 (5 bases). The germline V gene encodes CDR1 MNHEY and CDR2 SVGAGI. V was clipped by 3 bases and J by 4 bases, with 18 bases between them. This CDR3 has 16 amino acids. The CDR3 coding sequence is TGTGCCAGCAGTTATTACGGGGCAGGTCAGGGCTATGGCTACACCTTC. Translated: CASSYYGAGQGYGYTF.